The 28 T cell receptor beta chains listed next were all sequenced from one sample in a study of shared clonotypes between healthy human individuals. The assay was immunoSEQ multiplex PCR, and TCRdb's table has in-frame clones only and misses some. This table holds about half a million clones, 79% found once. Sequencing was performed on PBMCs. The receptors originated from a woman aged 40 to 49 in good health. Some clones in this sample may be carry-over from other donors' samples.

The CDR3 sequence: CASIGQETQYF. For the CDR3, the DNA is TGTGCCAGCATTGGTCAAGAGACCCAGTACTTC. The genes are TRBV28 and TRBJ2-5; no clear D gene. The CDR3 has 11 residues. CDR1 MDHEN and CDR2 SYDVKM come from the germline V gene. The V end was cut by 7 bases, the J end by 2 bases, with 5 bases between. The variable domain in full, completed from reference TRBV28 and TRBJ2-5, reads DVKVTQSSRYLVKRTGEKVFLECVQDMDHENMFWYRQDPGLGLRLIYFSYDVKMKEKGDIPEGYSVSREKKERFSLILESASTNQTSMYLCASIGQETQYFGPGTRLLVL.

This clone appeared a single time. The chain joins TRBV29-1 to TRBJ2-3; 10 bases match TRBD1. Germline V gives CDR1 SQVTM, CDR2 ANQGSEA. This CDR3 has 14 amino acids. J gave up 1 base and V 4 bases, and 2 bases lay outside the gene matches. CDR3 loop: CSVAGTGGTDTQYF. The CDR3 coding sequence is TGCAGCGTTGCCGGGACAGGGGGCACAGATACGCAGTATTTT.

V is TRBV25-1 and J is TRBJ2-7; 10 bases are a match to TRBD2. This CDR3 is built from 15 residues. Per germline, CDR1 MGHDK and CDR2 SYGVNS. V was pared by 1 base and J by 4 bases, with 4 bases of the junction left unmatched. DNA for the CDR3: TGTGCCAGCAGTGAATCTAGCGGGAGCGGGTACGAGCAGTACTTC. Amino acid sequence: CASSESSGSGYEQYF.

This chain joins TRBV4-3 and TRBJ2-1, with 7 bases fitting TRBD2. There are 18 residues in the CDR3. V trimming: 0 bases; J trimming: 7 bases; junction bases outside the gene matches: 15. CDR1 and CDR2 from the germline V gene are LGHNA and YSLEER. CDR3 sequence (DNA): TGCGCCAGCAGCCAAGATAGGGGCGGGAGTTGGCGGGCGAATGAGCAGTTCTTC. Encoded protein: CASSQDRGGSWRANEQFF.

This clone was counted a single time. The rearrangement links TRBV5-1 to TRBJ2-7; TRBD2 matches 9 bases. Germline CDR1 and CDR2: SGHRS and YFSETQ. The CDR3 consists of 16 residues. The V gene end was trimmed by 0 bases and the J gene end by 5 bases; junction bases not matched to a gene: 9. This chain's CDR3 is CASSLAEREVRNEQYF. In DNA form, the CDR3 reads TGCGCCAGCAGCTTGGCCGAGCGGGAGGTGAGAAACGAGCAGTACTTC.

The chain combines TRBV11-3 with TRBJ2-5; weak D call: TRBD1 (6 bases). The CDR3 runs to 14 residues. Germline lookup yields CDR1 SGHNT and CDR2 YENEEA. The V and J ends lost 5 bases and 5 bases respectively, with 15 bases between them. The CDR3 sequence is CASSISGAVETQYF. CDR3 in DNA: TGTGCCAGCAGCATATCAGGGGCGGTGGAGACCCAGTACTTC.

This clone appeared many times. The chain has TRBV25-1 and TRBJ2-7; D uncertain. This CDR3 has 13 amino acids. V lost 3 bases and J 5 bases, leaving 11 bases between the germline ends. Per germline, CDR1 MGHDK and CDR2 SYGVNS. CDR3 sequence: CASSDRAVNEQYF. For the CDR3, the DNA is TGTGCCAGCAGTGATCGGGCGGTCAACGAGCAGTACTTC.

The chain couples TRBV13 to TRBJ1-3; a possible D gene is TRBD1 (5 bases). In germline, CDR1 is PRHDT, CDR2 FYEKMQ (reference sequence). The CDR3 length is 15 residues. Trimming removed 0 bases from V and 8 bases from J, with 14 bases in between. The CDR3 DNA is TGTGCCAGCAGCTTAGGCCGGCAGGGTGGTTACACCATATATTTT. Translation: CASSLGRQGGYTIYF.

The chain has TRBV7-6 and TRBJ2-7, with TRBD2 matching 9 bases. The CDR3 is 15 amino acids. CDR1 is SGHVS, CDR2 FNYEAQ, per germline. Trimming at V came to 8 bases and at J to 0 bases, leaving 8 bases not matched to a gene. In nucleotides, the CDR3 is TGTGCCAGCTCGCCGACTAGCGGAAGCTCCTACGAGCAGTACTTC. Translating it yields CASSPTSGSSYEQYF.

Regarding this clone: This sample includes further DNA sequences coding for the same CDR3. For the CDR3, the DNA is TGCGCCAGCAGCTTGGAGGCAAACACTGAAGCTTTCTTT. Amino acid sequence: CASSLEANTEAFF. The chain uses TRBV5-1 and TRBJ1-1; D unclear. Germline CDR1 and CDR2: SGHRS and YFSETQ. This CDR3 has 13 residues. Trimming cost V 0 bases and J 2 bases, with 5 bases left between them. The complete variable domain, with remaining parts taken from reference TRBV5-1 and TRBJ1-1, reads KAGVTQTPRYLIKTRGQQVTLSCSPISGHRSVSWYQQTPGQGLQFLFEYFSETQRNKGNFPGRFSGRQFSNSRSEMNVSTLELGDSALYLCASSLEANTEAFFGQGTRLTVV.

The chain recombines TRBV4-1 with TRBJ2-1; 8 bases align to TRBD2. The CDR3 loop spans 14 amino acids. Per the germline V gene, CDR1 is MGHRA and CDR2 is YSYEKL. With V trimmed by 0 bases and J by 9 bases, 4 bases remained unmatched. CDR3 DNA sequence: TGCGCCAGCAGCCAAGAACGCGCGGGGGGTGAGCAGTTCTTC. Residues: CASSQERAGGEQFF.

The chain is built from TRBV7-9 and TRBJ2-7; 8 positions match TRBD2. The CDR3 totals 14 residues. Germline loops: CDR1 SEHNR, CDR2 FQNEAQ (reference sequence). Trimming cost V 1 base and J 4 bases; bases outside gene matches: 3. CDR3 protein: CASSLGSGGYEQYF. The CDR3 bases are TGTGCCAGCAGCTTAGGAAGCGGGGGTTACGAGCAGTACTTC.

The CDR3 here is CASSSRSKLAQQFF. The DNA for the CDR3 is TGTGCCAGCAGCTCCCGGTCCAAACTAGCGCAACAGTTCTTC. The chain is built from TRBV7-2 and TRBJ2-1, with 7 positions matching TRBD2. The CDR3 spans 14 residues. Germline V gene data show CDR1 as SGHTA and CDR2 as FQGNSA. V shed 4 bases and J 13 bases; nucleotides not matched to a gene: 13.

The rearrangement links TRBV29-1 to TRBJ2-3; TRBD2 might be the D (6 bases). There are 14 residues in the CDR3. Trimming cost V 6 bases and J 1 base, with 14 bases left between them. Germline V gene data show CDR1 as SQVTM and CDR2 as ANQGSEA. CDR3 region: CSVTGTAGTDTQYF. The CDR3 nucleotides are TGCAGCGTAACCGGGACTGCGGGCACAGATACGCAGTATTTT.

V gene TRBV28 combines with J gene TRBJ2-7; TRBD2 matches at 11 bases. Germline V gene lookup returns CDR1 MDHEN and CDR2 SYDVKM. After removal of 3 bases from V and 5 bases from J, the junction contained 6 bases not matched to a gene. The CDR3 covers 15 residues. As DNA, the CDR3 is TGTGCCAGCAGTTTGACTAGCGGGGCTGGAAACGAGCAGTACTTC. This codes for CASSLTSGAGNEQYF.

The chain joins TRBV5-4 to TRBJ1-1, with 7 positions matching TRBD1. The CDR3 is 13 amino acids. J was trimmed by 4 bases and V by 3 bases; bases with no gene match: 3. Germline CDR1 and CDR2: SGHNT and YYREEE (reference sequence). CDR3: CASSSQGFTEAFF. In DNA, the CDR3 is TGTGCCAGCAGCTCACAGGGGTTCACTGAAGCTTTCTTT.

As for this clone: Within the sample, other DNA sequences also encode this same CDR3. The gene calls are TRBV7-9 and TRBJ1-2; D is uncertain. The length of the CDR3 is 13 residues. The germline V gene has CDR1 SEHNR and CDR2 FQNEAQ (reference sequence). Trimming shortened V by 1 base and J by 1 base, and 4 bases separated the two germline ends. The CDR3 sequence is CASSLGGNYGYTF. The CDR3 DNA reads as TGTGCCAGCAGCTTAGGGGGTAACTATGGCTACACCTTC.

The V gene is TRBV5-4, the J gene TRBJ1-2; 7 nucleotides line up with TRBD1. V was clipped by 4 bases and J by 4 bases; unmatched bases: 7. From germline, CDR1 is SGHNT and CDR2 YYREEE (reference sequence). This CDR3 is built from 14 residues. CDR3 nucleotides: TGTGCCAGCAGCCTTGACAGGGCCGGCTATGGCTACACCTTC. It specifies CASSLDRAGYGYTF. The complete variable domain, with remaining parts taken from reference TRBV5-4 and TRBJ1-2, reads ETGVTQSPTHLIKTRGQQVTLRCSSQSGHNTVSWYQQALGQGPQFIFQYYREEENGRGNFPPRFSGLQFPNYSSELNVNALELDDSALYLCASSLDRAGYGYTFGSGTRLTVV.

V gene TRBV11-2 combines with J gene TRBJ2-3; 7 bases fit TRBD1. CDR1 is SGHAT, CDR2 FQNNGV, per germline. The CDR3 contains 15 residues. Trimming took 5 bases from V and 2 from J; bases not matched to a gene: 7. CDR3 DNA sequence: TGTGCCAGCAGCCCCGGACAGGCCCTCACAGATACGCAGTATTTT. This translates into CASSPGQALTDTQYF.

The J gene is TRBJ2-7, the V gene TRBV10-2; D remains ambiguous. CDR1 and CDR2 (germline): WSHSY, SAAADI. The ends were cut back, 1 base at V and 2 bases at J, with 9 bases in the middle. CDR3 length: 14 amino acids. The CDR3 DNA is TGCGCCAGCAGTGAGTTTATAGGGACCTACGAGCAGTACTTC. This translates into CASSEFIGTYEQYF.

Only a few counts were recorded for this clone. The chain is built from TRBV29-1 and TRBJ1-1; TRBD1 might be the D (6 bases). This CDR3 region has 14 residues. Trimming cost V 6 bases and J 4 bases, with 18 bases left between them. In germline, CDR1 is SQVTM, CDR2 ANQGSEA. CDR3 region: CSVKGGARVTEAFF. The CDR3 bases are TGCAGCGTCAAAGGGGGTGCTAGAGTCACTGAAGCTTTCTTT.

The chain combines TRBV11-3 with TRBJ1-1; no clear D gene. Germline assignment: CDR1 SGHNT and CDR2 YENEEA. The length of the CDR3 is 13 residues. Trimming removed 2 bases at V and 0 bases at J, with 4 bases between. The CDR3 DNA sequence: TGTGCCAGCAGCTTATCCATGAACACTGAAGCTTTCTTT. Its protein product is CASSLSMNTEAFF.

The rearrangement uses TRBV30 and TRBJ2-7; 7 bases agree with TRBD2. This CDR3 is 13 amino acids long. Germline CDR1 and CDR2: GTSNPN and SVGIG (reference sequence). After removal of 4 bases from V and 1 base from J, the junction contained 4 bases not matched to a gene. CDR3 sequence (DNA): TGTGCCTGGACTTGGGGGGGATCCTACGAGCAGTACTTC. As protein: CAWTWGGSYEQYF.

V gene TRBV27 combines with J gene TRBJ2-2; 9 positions agree with TRBD2. The CDR3 is made up of 17 amino acids. Germline CDR1 and CDR2: MNHEY and SMNVEV (reference sequence). Losses at the gene ends were 4 bases for V and 4 bases for J; bases not matched to a gene: 10. Here the CDR3 reads CASSSPFSGSLTGELFF. The CDR3 bases are TGTGCCAGCAGTTCCCCCTTTAGCGGGAGCCTCACCGGGGAGCTGTTTTTT.

About this clone: A read error is possible here, since a much larger clone lies one base away. This chain joins TRBV7-9 and TRBJ2-7; no clear D gene. This CDR3 comprises 12 residues. V was clipped by 2 bases and J by 2 bases, with 4 bases between them. Looked up from germline, CDR1 is SEHNR and CDR2 is FQNEAQ (reference sequence). This CDR3 is CASSLKPYEQYF. For the CDR3, the DNA is TGTGCCAGCAGCTTAAAGCCCTACGAGCAGTACTTC.

This chain connects TRBV7-9 to TRBJ1-1; D unclear. V was shortened by 4 bases and J by 2 bases, with 11 bases between the two germline ends. Looked up from germline, CDR1 is SEHNR and CDR2 is FQNEAQ (reference sequence). The CDR3 sequence is 14 residues long. For the CDR3, the DNA is TGTGCCAGCAGCTCGCAGGCTGGAAACACTGAAGCTTTCTTT. This gives the protein CASSSQAGNTEAFF.

This clone came up once. The gene calls are TRBV6-1 and TRBJ2-2, with 8 bases fitting TRBD1. CDR3 length: 14 residues. CDR1 and CDR2 from the germline V gene are MNHNS and SASEGT. V lost 8 bases to trimming and J lost 3 bases; unmatched junction nucleotides: 5. The CDR3 DNA follows: TGTGCCAGCGGTGCAGGGGGCGACACCGGGGAGCTGTTTTTT. Its protein product is CASGAGGDTGELFF.

The chain combines TRBV27 with TRBJ2-2, with 9 bases aligning to TRBD1. Looked up from germline, CDR1 is MNHEY and CDR2 is SMNVEV (reference sequence). This CDR3 has 15 amino acids. V lost 4 bases to trimming and J lost 3 bases; unmatched junction nucleotides: 3. CDR3 bases: TGTGCCAGCAGTTCGTGGACAGGGGACACCGGGGAGCTGTTTTTT. This sequence encodes CASSSWTGDTGELFF.